This T cell receptor (beta chain) was recovered during a study of regulatory T cells in long-lasting Graves disease. Study-wide results and limits: Persistent Graves' patients had lower TCR diversity than newly diagnosed ones.

CDR3 length: 15 amino acids. Germline CDR1 LGHDT, CDR2 YNNKEL (reference sequence). V shed 4 bases and J 8 bases; nucleotides not matched to a gene: 11. This clonotype was observed at least ten times. The antigen is undetermined. CDR3-region Arm-PCR and iRepertoire HTBI primers produced the TCR beta libraries. TCRdb ran MiXCR on the multiplex PCR reads and lists one entry per CDR3 protein. Of under 450,000 distinct CDR3 sequences in the sample, roughly 16% are singletons; the top ten hold 20% to 25%. Time point specified: newly diagnosed GD, antithyroid drugs for less than 3 months. PBMCs provided the RNA from which the TCR library was made. The same sample was also studied in work on T cells in Graves' hyperthyroidism and ophthalmopathy. That work adds: An absence of ophthalmopathy progression within 18 months meant stable Graves' hyperthyroidism. The HTBI set primed first-round TCR CDR3 RT-PCR.

The sample here was peripheral blood mononuclear cells (PBMCs), taken at new diagnosis, from a patient treated with antithyroid drugs. The source of this sequence is a woman in her late teens or twenties with Graves disease. This chain connects TRBV3-1 to TRBJ2-1, with 7 bases lining up with TRBD2. CDR3 amino acids: CASSRLKGLKDEQFF. DNA of the CDR3: TGTGCCAGCAGCCGACTAAAGGGACTAAAGGATGAGCAGTTCTTC.